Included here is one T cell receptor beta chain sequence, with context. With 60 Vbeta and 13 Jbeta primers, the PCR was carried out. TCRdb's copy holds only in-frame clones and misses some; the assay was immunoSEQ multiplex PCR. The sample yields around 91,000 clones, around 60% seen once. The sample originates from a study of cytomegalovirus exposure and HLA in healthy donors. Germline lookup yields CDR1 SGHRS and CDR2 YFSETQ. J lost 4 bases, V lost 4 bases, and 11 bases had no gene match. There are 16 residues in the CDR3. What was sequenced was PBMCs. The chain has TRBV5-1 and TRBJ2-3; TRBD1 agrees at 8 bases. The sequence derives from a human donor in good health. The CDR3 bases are TGCGCCAGCAGCGCCGTATCAGGGGGCTGGGCAGATACGCAGTATTTT. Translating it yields CASSAVSGGWADTQYF.